A single sample is the source of the 3 T cell receptor beta chains below, sequenced in a study of blood T cell repertoires in COVID-19. Assay: immunoSEQ multiplex PCR; the TCRdb copy retains only in-frame clones and omits some. The sample records around 62,000 clones, approximately 94% being singletons. Input material: peripheral blood. The receptors shown here come from a man aged 65 to 79 with active COVID-19.

The chain carries TRBV5-1 and TRBJ1-6, with 9 nucleotides matching TRBD1. The CDR3 is made up of 14 amino acids. Looked up from germline, CDR1 is SGHRS and CDR2 is YFSETQ. V dropped 5 bases and J dropped 5; count of bases not matched to a gene: 2. CDR3 nucleotides: TGCGCCAGCAGACAGGGGGCAGATAATTCACCCCTCCACTTT. Translating gives CASRQGADNSPLHF. The complete variable domain, with remaining parts taken from reference TRBV5-1 and TRBJ1-6, reads KAGVTQTPRYLIKTRGQQVTLSCSPISGHRSVSWYQQTPGQGLQFLFEYFSETQRNKGNFPGRFSGRQFSNSRSEMNVSTLELGDSALYLCASRQGADNSPLHFGNGTRLTVT.

This chain joins TRBV19 and TRBJ2-5; 7 nucleotides line up with TRBD1. V lost 5 bases to trimming and J lost 1 base; unmatched junction nucleotides: 7. The CDR3 totals 15 residues. Germline CDR1 LNHDA, CDR2 SQIVND (reference sequence). The CDR3 sequence: CASSGIQGFQETQYF. The CDR3 DNA reads TGTGCCAGTAGTGGGATACAGGGGTTCCAAGAGACCCAGTACTTC.

This chain joins TRBV29-1 and TRBJ2-1; 11 bases align to TRBD1. Germline V CDR1 and CDR2: SQVTM, ANQGSEA. This CDR3 is 14 amino acids long. After removal of 7 bases from V and 7 bases from J, the junction contained 9 bases not matched to a gene. The DNA for the CDR3 is TGCAGCGGCCTTGGACAGGGGGCTATAAATGAGCAGTTCTTC. Translated: CSGLGQGAINEQFF.